One and the same sample provided the 28 T cell receptor beta chains below, sequenced in a study of spatial heterogeneity in lung cancer. TCRdb analysed the 5' RACE reads with MiXCR anew, one entry per CDR3 protein. The data show 10,000 to 14,000 distinct CDR3 sequences, roughly an eighth seen once. Study conclusions and caveats: It was found that expanded intratumoral alpha and beta TCR counts tracked tumor mutation counts.

Time point: sample taken at primary tumor resection. Their antigens remain unidentified. The sample consisted of lung tumor tissue, taken at surgery. The receptors here all came from a female donor with early-stage non-small cell lung cancer.

The genes are TRBV6-5 and TRBJ1-1; no firm D call. V lost 0 bases to trimming and J lost 7 bases, with 9 bases between them. Per germline, CDR1 MNHEY and CDR2 SVGAGI. The CDR3 is made up of 13 amino acids. CDR3 in amino acids: CASSYSRQIEAFF. The CDR3 coding sequence is TGTGCCAGCAGTTACTCGAGACAAATTGAAGCTTTCTTT.

This clonotype was recorded many times. The chain joins TRBV6-6 to TRBJ2-3; D is ambiguous. Germline loops: CDR1 MNHNY, CDR2 SVGAGI (reference sequence). V shed 0 bases and J shed 0 bases, with 19 bases lying between them. This CDR3 is built from 19 residues. CDR3 coding DNA: TGTGCCAGCAGTTACTCGTGGTCTAAAACGGCCCGGAGCACAGATACGCAGTATTTT. Its translation: CASSYSWSKTARSTDTQYF.

This clonotype came up many times. CDR3 DNA: TGCGCCAGCAGCACCCTACTACTAGCGGGGACCTACAATGAGCAGTTCTTC. Amino acid sequence: CASSTLLLAGTYNEQFF. The chain combines TRBV4-1 with TRBJ2-1; TRBD2 aligns across 10 bases. The germline V gene has CDR1 MGHRA and CDR2 YSYEKL. The V segment lost 5 bases and the J segment 2 bases; nucleotides outside the gene matches: 9. This CDR3 comprises 17 residues.

Ten or more counts support this clonotype. This chain links TRBV27 with TRBJ2-1; 7 bases agree with TRBD2. The V and J ends lost 7 bases and 5 bases, in that order; junction bases with no gene match: 8. The germline V gene has CDR1 MNHEY and CDR2 SMNVEV (reference sequence). The CDR3 is 14 amino acids. The DNA of the CDR3 is TGTGCCAGCAAAATTAGCGGGCTGAACAATGAGCAGTTCTTC. It yields the protein CASKISGLNNEQFF.

This clonotype showed up many times. The rearrangement uses TRBV27 and TRBJ2-1; 7 bases agree with TRBD1. The length of the CDR3 is 15 residues. V shed 2 bases, J shed 6 bases, and the junction held 7 bases outside the gene matches. Looked up from germline, CDR1 is MNHEY and CDR2 is SMNVEV (reference sequence). CDR3 region: CASSLKWDRVNEQFF. The DNA of the CDR3 is TGTGCCAGCAGTTTAAAATGGGACAGAGTCAATGAGCAGTTCTTC.

The chain carries TRBV29-1 and TRBJ1-2; possible D gene TRBD1, 6 bases. Germline CDR1 reads SQVTM; CDR2 reads ANQGSEA. V dropped 1 base and J dropped 7 bases, with 13 bases sitting between them. The length of the CDR3 is 13 residues. In nucleotides, the CDR3 is TGCAGCGTTGAAGCGGACAGATACCGTGGCTACACCTTC. Its translation: CSVEADRYRGYTF.

The count of this clonotype is one. This chain uses TRBV12-3 or TRBV12-4 with TRBJ2-5; 7 nucleotides align to TRBD1. The CDR3 covers 14 residues. V gave up 6 bases and J gave up 5 bases; unmatched junction bases: 9. CDR3 in DNA: TGTGCCAGCAGCTCCGGGACAGTAAGCGAGACCCAGTACTTC. It translates to CASSSGTVSETQYF.

This chain links TRBV11-3 with TRBJ2-2; D assignment may be TRBD1 or TRBD2 (6 bases each). This CDR3 is 15 amino acids long. The V end lost 5 bases, the J end lost 0 bases, and 10 bases lay between the germline ends. Germline CDR1 and CDR2: SGHNT and YENEEA. The CDR3 region has the DNA TGTGCCAGCAGCCCGGAGGGGGCGAACACCGGGGAGCTGTTTTTT. Translation: CASSPEGANTGELFF. The variable domain in full, with the rest retrieved from reference TRBV11-3 and TRBJ2-2, is EAGVVQSPRYKIIEKKQPVAFWCNPISGHNTLYWYLQNLGQGPELLIRYENEEAVDDSQLPKDRFSAERLKGVDSTLKIQPAELGDSAVYLCASSPEGANTGELFFGEGSRLTVL.

The chain has TRBV6-2 or TRBV6-3 and TRBJ1-1; D unclear. V was pared by 4 bases and J by 3 bases, with 12 bases between. CDR3 length: 14 amino acids. The V gene's germline CDR1 is MNHEY and CDR2 SVGEGT. CDR3 bases: TGTGCCAGCAGTTCAGGTACCCGGGACACTGAAGCTTTCTTT. It specifies CASSSGTRDTEAFF.

This clonotype is medium-sized. The V and J genes are TRBV4-3 and TRBJ2-7; TRBD1 matches at 7 bases. CDR3 length equals 16 residues. CDR1 and CDR2 (germline): LGHNA, YSLEER. Trimming at V came to 3 bases and at J to 0 bases, leaving 8 bases not matched to a gene. In DNA form, the CDR3 reads TGCGCCAGCAGCCAGTCCTACCGGACAGGCTCCTACGAGCAGTACTTC. This translates into CASSQSYRTGSYEQYF.

Points on this clonotype: A much larger clone is a single base away; this may be a read error. This chain uses TRBV7-2 with TRBJ2-4; D may be TRBD2 (5 bases). Germline CDR1 is SGHTA and CDR2 is FQGNSA. The CDR3 totals 13 residues. As DNA, the CDR3 is TGTGTCAGCAGCCAAAACGAGGGAAACATTCAGTACTTC. The encoded protein is CVSSQNEGNIQYF.

The table lists this clonotype with many counts. The chain uses TRBV11-2 and TRBJ2-7, with unresolved D. V was shortened by 1 base and J by 6 bases, with 10 bases between the two germline ends. The germline V gene has CDR1 SGHAT and CDR2 FQNNGV. This CDR3 has 13 amino acids. This CDR3 reads CASSLVHKSEQYF. In nucleotides, the CDR3 is TGTGCCAGCAGCTTAGTTCACAAGTCCGAGCAGTACTTC.

This clonotype showed up many times. The rearrangement joins TRBV10-3 to TRBJ2-7; D unresolved. Germline CDR1 and CDR2: ENHRY and SYGVKD. Trimming left V 4 bases short and J 3 bases short, with 4 bases between. This CDR3 spans 11 amino acids. Written as DNA, the CDR3 is TGTGCCATCAGTGGGGACTACGAGCAGTACTTC. Its translation is CAISGDYEQYF.

On this clonotype itself: A single base separates this from a much larger clone, so it may be a read error. The chain uses TRBV5-6 and TRBJ2-5; possibly TRBD2 for D (6 bases). CDR3 length: 13 amino acids. In germline, CDR1 is SGHDT, CDR2 YYEEEE. In DNA form, the CDR3 reads TGTGCCAGCAGCCCCAGCGGCCGGGAGACCCAGCACTTC. Protein: CASSPSGRETQHF.

This clonotype has a count of ten or more. The rearrangement uses TRBV20-1 and TRBJ1-1, with 9 positions matching TRBD1. Germline V gives CDR1 DFQATT, CDR2 SNEGSKA (reference sequence). CDR3 size: 14 residues. Trimming took 1 base from V and 7 from J; bases not matched to a gene: 7. CDR3 protein: CSARGGTGTIEAFF. CDR3 DNA sequence: TGCAGTGCTAGAGGAGGGACAGGGACGATTGAAGCTTTCTTT.

This clonotype came up many times. The J gene is TRBJ2-1, the V gene TRBV30; a possible D gene is TRBD2 (5 bases). This CDR3 contains 14 residues. Germline CDR1 is GTSNPN and CDR2 is SVGIG (reference sequence). Trimming took off 2 bases at V and 13 bases at J, with 21 bases between the two ends. The CDR3 loop is CAWSIRTLPSRQFF. CDR3 sequence (DNA): TGTGCCTGGAGTATCAGGACTCTACCTAGCCGTCAGTTCTTC.

In its sample, this clonotype was seen many times. The CDR3 sequence is CSARAVGELSNSPLHF. The CDR3 DNA is TGCAGTGCTAGAGCGGTGGGGGAACTGAGCAATTCACCCCTCCACTTT. This chain joins TRBV20-1 and TRBJ1-6, with a possible D match to TRBD1 (5 bases). Germline V gene sequence: CDR1 DFQATT, CDR2 SNEGSKA (reference sequence). The germline V and J ends were trimmed by 1 base and 7 bases, with 17 bases remaining between them. The CDR3 is 16 amino acids.

This sequence joins TRBV20-1 and TRBJ2-3; D not certain. The CDR3 runs to 13 residues. The ends were cut back, 1 base at V and 6 bases at J, with 11 bases in the middle. Germline V gives CDR1 DFQATT, CDR2 SNEGSKA (reference sequence). The CDR3 region is CSARGSEPDTQYF. In DNA form, the CDR3 reads TGCAGTGCTAGAGGGTCCGAGCCTGATACGCAGTATTTT.

This clonotype was seen a few times. The chain couples TRBV20-1 to TRBJ1-5; possible D gene TRBD1, 5 bases. Germline CDR1 is DFQATT and CDR2 is SNEGSKA (reference sequence). Trimming stripped 3 bases from V and 3 bases from J, with 12 bases between. This CDR3 region has 14 residues. The CDR3 here is CSASPGRINQPQHF. The CDR3 nucleotides read TGCAGTGCTAGCCCGGGACGGATCAATCAGCCCCAGCATTTT.

This clonotype was seen many times. The gene calls are TRBV7-2 and TRBJ2-1; 10 bases agree with TRBD2. V was pared by 1 base and J by 6 bases, with 3 bases of the junction left unmatched. Germline CDR1 is SGHTA and CDR2 is FQGNSA. The CDR3 totals 15 residues. The CDR3 sequence: CASSLGLAGVNEQFF. The CDR3 DNA follows: TGTGCCAGCAGCTTAGGCCTAGCGGGAGTCAATGAGCAGTTCTTC.

This clonotype was detected many times. The chain uses TRBV11-2 and TRBJ2-1; a possible D gene is TRBD2 (5 bases). V lost 2 bases and J lost 0, with 11 bases in between. This CDR3 spans 16 amino acids. Looked up from germline, CDR1 is SGHAT and CDR2 is FQNNGV. The CDR3 DNA reads as TGTGCCAGCAGCTTACTTCCCACTAGCTCCTACAATGAGCAGTTCTTC. Translating gives CASSLLPTSSYNEQFF.

This clonotype is medium-sized (0.01 to 0.1%). This chain links TRBV6-1 with TRBJ1-2, with D possibly TRBD1 on 5 matching bases. The CDR3 is made up of 17 amino acids. The germline CDR1 and CDR2 sequences are MNHNS and SASEGT. Trimming shortened V by 5 bases and J by 5 bases, and 24 bases separated the two germline ends. As DNA, the CDR3 is TGTGCCAGCAGTCCCCCCAAATTGCGGGGCTTCGGATATGGCTACACCTTC. Encoded protein: CASSPPKLRGFGYGYTF.

This clonotype was seen repeatedly, ten times or more. The chain employs TRBV7-2 and TRBJ2-7, with D perhaps being TRBD1 or TRBD2 (5 bases each). Looked up from germline, CDR1 is SGHTA and CDR2 is FQGNSA. Trimming shortened V by 1 base and J by 5 bases, and 12 bases separated the two germline ends. This CDR3 is 14 amino acids long. The CDR3 region has the DNA TGTGCCAGCAGCTTAGTTCCAGGGACGCACGAGCAGTACTTC. Its translation is CASSLVPGTHEQYF.

Only a few counts were recorded for this clonotype. One end of the junction does not line up with germline, which may come from a read error. The chain carries TRBV9 and TRBJ2-1; tentatively, D is TRBD1 (5 bases). The CDR3 totals 15 residues. Per the germline V gene, CDR1 is SGDLS and CDR2 is YYNGEE. CDR3 in DNA: TGTGCCAGCAGCGTAGCGGCAGGGTCCTTCAATGAGCAGTTCTTC. This codes for CASSVAAGSFNEQFF.

At least ten counts were recorded for this clonotype. This rearrangement joins TRBV11-2 to TRBJ1-6; D is ambiguous. V gave up 0 bases and J gave up 16 bases, with 10 bases separating them. CDR1 is SGHAT and CDR2 is FQNNGV in the germline V gene. The CDR3 length is 12 residues. The CDR3 nucleotides are TGTGCCAGCAGCTTAGAGGGAAGGGAACTCCACTTT. Amino acid sequence: CASSLEGRELHF.

This clonotype was seen more than once but under ten times. J is TRBJ1-2 and V is TRBV5-5; D is possibly TRBD1 (6 bases). V shed 4 bases and J shed 1 base, with 11 bases lying between them. The CDR3 is 14 residues long. Germline lookup yields CDR1 SGHKS and CDR2 YYEKEE (reference sequence). The CDR3 region has the DNA TGTGCCAGCAGCCGGACAGACATTAACTATGGCTACACCTTC. Its translation: CASSRTDINYGYTF. Full variable domain (missing parts from reference TRBV5-5 and TRBJ1-2): DAGVTQSPTHLIKTRGQQVTLRCSPISGHKSVSWYQQVLGQGPQFIFQYYEKEERGRGNFPDRFSARQFPNYSSELNVNALLLGDSALYLCASSRTDINYGYTFGSGTRLTVV.

This clonotype has more than one count but fewer than ten. This chain joins TRBV11-2 and TRBJ1-2; the match to TRBD1 covers 9 bases. The V and J ends lost 5 bases and 4 bases, in that order; junction bases with no gene match: 2. Germline V gene data show CDR1 as SGHAT and CDR2 as FQNNGV. The CDR3 extends over 13 amino acids. The chain's CDR3 is CASSEGQGYGYTF. The CDR3 DNA reads TGTGCCAGCAGCGAGGGACAGGGCTATGGCTACACCTTC.

By share of the sample, this clonotype is medium-sized. The chain is built from TRBV20-1 and TRBJ2-5; D remains ambiguous. Trimming pared 5 bases from V and 2 bases from J, leaving 3 bases between. The CDR3 length is 10 residues. Per the germline V gene, CDR1 is DFQATT and CDR2 is SNEGSKA (reference sequence). The CDR3, as DNA: TGCAGTGCTGCGCAAGAGACCCAGTACTTC. This codes for CSAAQETQYF.